The next 5 T cell receptor beta chains were all read from a single sample in a study of blood T cell repertoires in COVID-19. Measured with immunoSEQ multiplex PCR; TCRdb has only the in-frame clones, and not every one. The repertoire holds 9,500 to 11,000 clones, with nearly 90% as singletons. The material sequenced was peripheral blood. Every receptor here comes from a man in his thirties or forties with active or convalescent COVID-19.

The chain combines TRBV27 with TRBJ1-4, with D tentatively TRBD1 (6 bases). Germline CDR1 and CDR2: MNHEY and SMNVEV (reference sequence). V was trimmed by 1 base and J by 7 bases, leaving 19 bases between them. The CDR3 contains 17 residues. The DNA of the CDR3 is TGTGCCAGCAGTTTATGGGGGGGGCAGGGGCAAGGTGAAAAACTGTTTTTT. Amino acids: CASSLWGGQGQGEKLFF.

The chain recombines TRBV4-1 with TRBJ2-5; 11 nucleotides agree with TRBD2. Germline CDR1 and CDR2: MGHRA and YSYEKL. The CDR3 consists of 18 residues. J lost 4 bases, V lost 0 bases, and 10 bases had no gene match. The CDR3 spells CASSQDIAGGPSGETQYF. CDR3 DNA sequence: TGCGCCAGCAGCCAAGACATAGCGGGGGGGCCTTCCGGAGAGACCCAGTACTTC.

The chain has TRBV4-1 and TRBJ1-1; no firm D call. V gave up 3 bases and J gave up 1 base, with 18 bases separating them. Germline-derived CDR1 and CDR2 are MGHRA and YSYEKL. The CDR3 runs 17 residues. The CDR3 is CASSQKGATAGNTEAFF. The CDR3 nucleotides read TGCGCCAGCAGCCAGAAGGGAGCCACCGCCGGGAACACTGAAGCTTTCTTT.

The genes are TRBV2 and TRBJ1-6, with 7 bases matching TRBD1. The V and J ends lost 4 bases and 7 bases, in that order; junction bases with no gene match: 1. There are 13 residues in the CDR3. Germline CDR1 reads SNHLY; CDR2 reads FYNNEI. The CDR3 sequence: CASSGQGNSPLHF. CDR3 nucleotide sequence: TGTGCCAGCAGTGGACAGGGCAATTCACCCCTCCACTTT.

The chain couples TRBV5-1 to TRBJ1-4, with D possibly TRBD1 on 5 matching bases. The V gene lost 5 bases and the J gene lost 0 bases, with 11 bases spanning the gap. Germline V gene sequence: CDR1 SGHRS, CDR2 YFSETQ. The CDR3 contains 15 residues. The CDR3 loop is CASRDPRATNEKLFF. In DNA, the CDR3 is TGCGCCAGCAGGGACCCCAGGGCAACTAATGAAAAACTGTTTTTT. The whole variable domain, filled in from reference TRBV5-1 and TRBJ1-4, reads KAGVTQTPRYLIKTRGQQVTLSCSPISGHRSVSWYQQTPGQGLQFLFEYFSETQRNKGNFPGRFSGRQFSNSRSEMNVSTLELGDSALYLCASRDPRATNEKLFFGSGTQLSVL.